This T cell receptor (beta chain) was captured in a study of cytomegalovirus exposure and HLA in healthy donors (dated by TCRdb to the late 2010s). A note on the overall study: An earlier analysis of some 600 of the donors reported about 260 Gb of sequence data and around 100 million unique TCR beta sequences obtained from 150 million to 200 million T cells. Along with the roughly 670-subject first cohort, a separate validation cohort of about 110 different subjects was used. High-throughput TCR immunosequencing, statistical association of individual TCRs with disease status, and machine learning were combined to predict cytomegalovirus infection status. An early release covering 500 to 750 HLA-typed donors comprised approximately 300 gigabases of sequencing data and around 86 million unique TCR sequences. Of the 300 to 450 genotyped donors, approximately 81% were placed in the genetic ancestry cluster associated with self-reported Caucasian donors. Both class I and class II loci were covered by HLA typing, at four-digit resolution. A later analysis re-examined previously published TCR beta repertoires from about 670 donors and added high-resolution HLA genotyping to investigate patterns of TCR occurrence. In a later genetic analysis, genome-wide SNP genotypes for about three fifths of the roughly 670 donors were used, and that subset was treated as a discovery cohort. Typing coverage differed by locus: A, B, C, DRB1 and DQB1 were typed in roughly 620-630 donors, DQA1 in 522, DPA1 in around 610, and DPB1 in 472. The study used immunosequencing to profile the T cell repertoires of around 600 subjects and linked those repertoires to cytomegalovirus serostatus. All discovery cohort repertoires had been generated on a single sequencing platform. On average, roughly 250,000 unique TCR beta nucleotide sequences were sequenced per donor among a few hundred genotyped donors of the cohort, with 15% to 20% of those sequences being non-productive. The study aimed to test whether cataloging public T cell receptors could reveal signatures of past pathogen exposure. In the later analysis, no new phenotypic data were used to find candidate immune exposures; instead, reliance was placed on TCR beta sequences and their occurrence across donors. In an earlier analysis of a few hundred of the donors, high-throughput TCR beta sequencing was used to judge whether each TCR beta V gene segment behaved as functional or pseudogenic. Four to six DR-DQ haplotypes were handled as single units for association and clustering, since linkage in the cohort was strong. Donor age, sex, ethnicity and CMV serostatus were compiled alongside the repertoire data. Results the study describes overall, beyond this receptor: Correlated functional status among segregating V segments might be attributable to linkage disequilibrium, but an unknown experimental factor could not be ruled out. A total of 150 or so TCR beta chains were listed by the study as associated with cytomegalovirus. The earlier analysis of 587 of the donors excluded some 15 rarely observed V segments, including chromosome 9 orphons, because counts were too low. Presence/absence analyses assumed roughly uniform sequencing depth across donors, an assumption that may not hold. In both the original and validation cohorts, the classifier was reported to diagnose cytomegalovirus status with high specificity and sensitivity. A later analysis found that HLA-associated TCR beta chains were more clonally expanded and had lower generation probabilities than equally common non-associated chains. It was suggested by the authors that the approach could potentially be generalized to other disease states and immunological phenotypes. According to a later genetic analysis, donors in an Asian-associated ancestry cluster had fewer N-insertions in productive TCRs than the approximately 630-donor mean. According to a later analysis, most CMV-associated TCR beta chains appeared to be HLA-restricted, and the HLA associations seemed to be driven largely by CMV exposure. Only TCR beta chains were sequenced in this cohort, and the absence of alpha or paired-chain data limited detectable features. For the cohort, immune exposure information was limited to CMV serostatus. A further reported finding was that TCR beta sequences accurately predicted the HLA-A and HLA-B alleles for most subjects in the first cohort. A later analysis associated 15,000 to 20,000 TCR beta sequences with specific HLA alleles at a false discovery rate of 0.05. When HLA alleles, especially DR and DQ, strongly co-occurred, TCR associations were difficult to assign to individual alleles. In an earlier analysis of some 540 of the donors, most TCR beta V segments appeared in productive rearrangements about 87% or about 30% of the time, broadly matching IMGT annotations. According to a later analysis, TCR association rates differed among HLA loci, with DRB1 alleles showing the most associated TCRs and HLA-C alleles showing the fewest. HLA typing was unavailable for some donors at each locus, so association tests used only the typed subset. A few of the identified cytomegalovirus-associated TCR beta chains were confirmed in vitro to be specific for cytomegalovirus antigens. In a later analysis, several top co-occurrence clusters were reported to appear linked to parvovirus B19, influenza, CMV and Epstein-Barr virus. An association between a missense DCLRE1C variant and V-gene and J-gene trimming of TCR beta chains was found in a later genetic analysis and replicated in an independent cohort. A group of highly shared sequence variants was considered likely to be a technical artifact of the sequencing pipeline. While some public TCRs were present in many individuals, most TCR sequences turned up only very rarely across donors. Some IMGT-functional V segments, including TRBV6-2 and TRBV6-3, could not be distinguished by the 87-base-pair reads and were therefore excluded.

The library was obtained by the immunoSEQ multiplex PCR assay. For the multiplex PCR, a mixture combining 60 forward primers for TCR Vbeta segments and 13 reverse primers for TCR Jbeta segments was used. Amplification of the CDR3 region of rearranged TCR beta genes was performed with a multiplex PCR assay on genomic DNA. The amplified TCR beta libraries were sequenced on the Illumina HiSeq System as 87-base-pair reads. The paper's processing steps were these. In a later analysis, tens of millions of unique TCR beta chains were counted across the approximately 620 repertoires, and roughly 10 million of these chains were shared by at least two donors. To remove PCR and sequencing errors, raw reads were error-corrected and collapsed into unique sequences using a nearest-neighbor algorithm that merged closely related sequences. V, D and J gene segments were assigned by aligning CDR3 sequences to IMGT reference sequences. For a sequence to be retained, a match of at least six nucleotides to both a V gene segment and a J gene segment was required. Rearrangements were classified as productive when the CDR3 lacked stop codons and remained in frame with V and J, and all other rearrangements were classified as non-productive. Following IMGT convention, CDR3 was defined as the stretch from the second conserved V-encoded cysteine up to the conserved J-encoded phenylalanine. The earlier analysis of some 550 of the donors excluded any sequence lacking an unambiguous match to a single V gene segment. An earlier analysis of roughly 590 of the donors called V segments functional above 56.7% productive rearrangements and segregating when the between-donor standard deviation exceeded 5%. A statistical classification framework was built to diagnose cytomegalovirus status from the catalog of TCR beta chain sequences. In a later analysis, TCR nucleotide sequences were compared against IMGT/GENE-DB human TR gene sequences so that V and J genes could be assigned. A later analysis assigned CDR3 sequences and most-parsimonious VDJ recombination scenarios with the TCRdist pipeline. A later analysis defined each TCR beta chain by its CDR3 amino acid sequence plus V-gene family, and excluded reads lacking a unique V-gene family. A later analysis removed 550 to 650 highly shared, low-generation-probability nucleotide sequences to deal with suspected cross-contamination and a sequencing artifact. In a later analysis, a clonal expansion index was calculated for each public chain from normalized within-repertoire ranks of inferred template counts. In a later analysis, generation probabilities were computed with a VDJ recombination model fitted to out-of-frame rearrangements, and the resulting probabilities were checked against IGoR. In a later analysis, hypergeometric tests were used to score TCR-TCR, TCR-HLA and TCR-CMV co-occurrence, with a repertoire-size bias correction applied to TCR pairs. To estimate false discovery rates, a later analysis permuted the HLA or CMV assignments 20 times. A later analysis grouped co-occurring TCRs with DBSCAN, adding TCRdist sequence similarity when clustering within HLA-allele-positive subsets. For co-occurrence clustering, repertoires with fewer than 30,000 or more than 120,000 public chains were excluded, along with roughly 5 repertoires with anomalous nucleotide sharing. TCRdb limited this immuneACCESS table to in-frame rearrangements with V and J called. A share of clones is missing; checked studies link under half to unresolved V genes, and the rest is unexplained. Clone size and the V and J calls come from that table; the DNA yielded D and trimming. The sample table on file contains 90,000 to 100,000 clones. 3% to 4% of the sample goes to the ten largest clones.

In total, approximately 610 healthy bone marrow donors made up the cohort. Cohort members were all nominally healthy when sampled, although unrecorded immune exposures were likely present. The donor was CMV seronegative and was included in the group of 352 seronegative cohort members. A peripheral blood sample was provided by each donor, and peripheral blood mononuclear cells were used for TCR beta sequencing. Genomic DNA was extracted from the blood cell samples with the Qiagen DNeasy Blood Extraction Kit. The CDR3 spans 16 residues, from the cysteine through the phenylalanine. The retained sequence is limited to the CDR3, 48 bases, with the frame set at the first base. CDR1 is given as MNHEY and CDR2 as SMNVEV, both from the germline V gene (reference sequence). V is trimmed back by 5 bases and J by 8 bases, and the junction contains 15 bases that no gene match accounts for. On this clone itself: This clone's antigen is unknown.

Sequencing used PBMCs. The V and J genes are TRBV27 and TRBJ1-5; 7 bases in the middle match TRBD1. This TCR was sampled from a woman in her 30s in good health and CMV-seronegative. The encoded CDR3 is CASSPWTGSTEKPQHF. DNA sequence: TGTGCCAGCAGTCCCTGGACAGGCTCAACCGAAAAGCCCCAGCATTTT.